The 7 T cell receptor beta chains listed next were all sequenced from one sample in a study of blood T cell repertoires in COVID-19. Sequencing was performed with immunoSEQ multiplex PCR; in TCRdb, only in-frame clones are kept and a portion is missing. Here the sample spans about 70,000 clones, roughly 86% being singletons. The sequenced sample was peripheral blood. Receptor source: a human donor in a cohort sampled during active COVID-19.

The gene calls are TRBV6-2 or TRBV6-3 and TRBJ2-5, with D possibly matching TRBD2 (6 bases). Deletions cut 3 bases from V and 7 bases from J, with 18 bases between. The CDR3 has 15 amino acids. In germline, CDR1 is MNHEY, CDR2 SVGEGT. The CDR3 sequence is CASSYSSEGGGTQYF. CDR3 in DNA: TGTGCCAGCAGTTATTCTAGCGAAGGAGGAGGGACCCAGTACTTC.

CDR3 DNA sequence: TGTGCCAGCAGCCCCCTCGCAGGGCTAAGCACAGATACGCAGTATTTT. Translating gives CASSPLAGLSTDTQYF. The chain joins TRBV3-1 (or the pseudogene TRBV3-2) to TRBJ2-3; weak D call: TRBD1 (5 bases). Germline CDR1 is LGHDT and CDR2 is YNNKEL (reference sequence). This CDR3 spans 16 amino acids. V lost 4 bases, J lost 0 bases, and 14 bases lay in between.

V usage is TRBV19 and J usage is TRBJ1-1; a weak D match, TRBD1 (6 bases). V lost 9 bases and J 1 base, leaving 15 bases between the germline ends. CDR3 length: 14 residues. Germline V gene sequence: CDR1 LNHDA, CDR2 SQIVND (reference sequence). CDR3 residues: CASGIGQKNTEAFF. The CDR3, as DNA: TGTGCCAGCGGGATAGGACAGAAGAACACTGAAGCTTTCTTT.

This CDR3 reads CASSLVGVNSPLHF. DNA for the CDR3: TGTGCCAGCAGCTTAGTTGGAGTGAATTCACCCCTCCACTTT. V and J are TRBV7-8 and TRBJ1-6, with no clear D. CDR1 SGHVS and CDR2 FQNEAQ come from the germline V gene. Trimming shortened V by 1 base and J by 7 bases, and 8 bases separated the two germline ends. The CDR3 sequence is 14 residues long.

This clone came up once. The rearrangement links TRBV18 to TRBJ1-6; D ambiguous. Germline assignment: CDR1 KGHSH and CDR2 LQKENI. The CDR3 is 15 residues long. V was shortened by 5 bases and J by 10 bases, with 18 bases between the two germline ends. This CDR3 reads CASSAHGIGKSPLHF. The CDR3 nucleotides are TGTGCCAGCTCAGCTCACGGTATCGGGAAGTCACCCCTCCACTTT.

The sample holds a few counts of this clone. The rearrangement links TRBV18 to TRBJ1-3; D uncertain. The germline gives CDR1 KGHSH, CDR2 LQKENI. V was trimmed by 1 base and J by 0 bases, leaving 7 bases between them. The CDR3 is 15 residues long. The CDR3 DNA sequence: TGTGCCAGCTCACCACAGGCGGACTCTGGAAACACCATATATTTT. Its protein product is CASSPQADSGNTIYF.

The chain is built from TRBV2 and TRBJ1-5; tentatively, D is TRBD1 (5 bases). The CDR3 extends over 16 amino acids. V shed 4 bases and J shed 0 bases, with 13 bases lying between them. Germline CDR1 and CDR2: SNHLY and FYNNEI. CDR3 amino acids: CASSGRDGGSNQPQHF. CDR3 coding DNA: TGTGCCAGCAGTGGTAGGGACGGGGGTAGCAATCAGCCCCAGCATTTT.